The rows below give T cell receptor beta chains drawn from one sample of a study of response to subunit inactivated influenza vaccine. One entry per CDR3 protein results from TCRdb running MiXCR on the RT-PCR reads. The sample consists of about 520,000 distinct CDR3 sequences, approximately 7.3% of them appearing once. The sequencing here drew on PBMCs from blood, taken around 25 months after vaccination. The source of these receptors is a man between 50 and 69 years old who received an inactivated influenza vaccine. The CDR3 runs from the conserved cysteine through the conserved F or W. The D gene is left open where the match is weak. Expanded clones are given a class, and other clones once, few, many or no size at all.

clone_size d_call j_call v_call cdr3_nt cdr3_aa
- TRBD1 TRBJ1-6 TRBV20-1 TGCAGTGCTAAAAGGACAGGGTTTGAATCCTATAATTCACCCCTCCACTTT CSAKRTGFESYNSPLHF
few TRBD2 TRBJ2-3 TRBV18 TGTGCCAGCTCACCAGGACTAGCGGGAGTCGGCGCAGATACGCAGTATTTT CASSPGLAGVGADTQYF
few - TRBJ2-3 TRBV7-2 TGTGCCAGCAGCCCCCCGGGAGCTACGCAGTATTTT CASSPPGATQYF
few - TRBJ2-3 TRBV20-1 TGCAGTGCTAGAGAGGGCCCGACTAGAACAGATACGCAGTATTTT CSAREGPTRTDTQYF
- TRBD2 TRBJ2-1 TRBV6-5 TGTGCCAGCAGTTACGTTAGCGGGGCGACCTACAATGAGCAGTTCTTC CASSYVSGATYNEQFF
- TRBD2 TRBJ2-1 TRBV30 TGTGCCTGGGCCCGACGTGGGACTAGCGGGAGTATCGATGAGCAGTTCTTC CAWARRGTSGSIDEQFF
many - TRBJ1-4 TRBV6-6 TGTGCCAGCAAGACGGTAGGCGAAAAACTGTTTTTT CASKTVGEKLFF
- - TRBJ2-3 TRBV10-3 TGTGCCATCGCTACTAGCACAGATACGCAGTATTTT CAIATSTDTQYF
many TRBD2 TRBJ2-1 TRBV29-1 TGCAGCGTCCGAGCGGGAGGTTTAAATGAGCAGTTCTTC CSVRAGGLNEQFF
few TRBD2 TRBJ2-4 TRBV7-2 TGTGCCAGCAGCTTAGCTTTTGGGACTAGCGGAACTAAAAGGGCGGGAAACATTCAGTACTTC CASSLAFGTSGTKRAGNIQYF
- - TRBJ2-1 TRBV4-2 TGTGCCAGCAGCCAAGCGGGATATGAGCAGTTCTTC CASSQAGYEQFF
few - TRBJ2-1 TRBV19 TGTGCCAGTAGTATAGATTCGACGGGGGTTTACAATGAGCAGTTCTTC CASSIDSTGVYNEQFF
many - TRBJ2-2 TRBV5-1 TGCGCCAGCAGCTCCGCCGGACGGGGGACCGGGGAGCTGTTTTTT CASSSAGRGTGELFF
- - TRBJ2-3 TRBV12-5 TGTGCTAGTGGTTTAGGCTATTGGCAGTATTTT CASGLGYWQYF
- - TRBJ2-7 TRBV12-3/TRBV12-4 TGTGCCAGCAGTTGGAGGCAGGGGGGGAACGAGCAGTACTTC CASSWRQGGNEQYF